One sample yielded the 20 T cell receptor beta chains listed below, sequenced in a study of cytomegalovirus exposure and HLA in healthy donors. 13 Jbeta primers and 60 Vbeta primers were used for the PCR. TCRdb keeps only in-frame clones here, not all; method: immunoSEQ multiplex PCR. The table records under 50,000 clones, around 87% of them present only once. Sequenced material: PBMCs. The receptors originated from a woman between 40 and 50 years old in good health and CMV-seropositive.

The chain employs TRBV2 and TRBJ2-4; D may be TRBD2 (5 bases). The CDR3 is 15 amino acids. Germline values: CDR1 SNHLY, CDR2 FYNNEI. Trimming cost V 3 bases and J 5 bases, with 14 bases left between them. Here the CDR3 reads CASSDEGLVQNIQYF. The CDR3 nucleotides read TGTGCCAGCAGTGATGAGGGATTGGTCCAAAACATTCAGTACTTC.

This clone showed up just once. V usage is TRBV18 and J usage is TRBJ1-1; 11 bases match TRBD1. V dropped 3 bases and J dropped 0; count of bases not matched to a gene: 3. Germline-derived CDR1 and CDR2 are KGHSH and LQKENI. The CDR3 contains 16 residues. CDR3 in amino acids: CASSPGQGAMNTEAFF. CDR3 sequence (DNA): TGTGCCAGCTCACCCGGACAGGGGGCGATGAACACTGAAGCTTTCTTT.

The V and J genes are TRBV29-1 and TRBJ2-5; the match to TRBD2 covers 15 bases. This CDR3 has 14 amino acids. V shed 8 bases, J shed 5 bases, and the junction held 6 bases outside the gene matches. The germline gives CDR1 SQVTM, CDR2 ANQGSEA. As DNA, the CDR3 is TGCAGCACTTTCGGGACTAGCGGGGGGGAGACCCAGTACTTC. As protein: CSTFGTSGGETQYF.

The chain uses TRBV5-4 and TRBJ2-3; a weak D match, TRBD1 (5 bases). This CDR3 region has 17 residues. Germline lookup yields CDR1 SGHNT and CDR2 YYREEE (reference sequence). Trimming cost V 4 bases and J 2 bases, with 20 bases left between them. CDR3: CASSRRQTTQFTDTQYF. For the CDR3, the DNA is TGTGCCAGCAGCAGACGACAGACCACTCAGTTCACAGATACGCAGTATTTT.

V usage is TRBV6-5 and J usage is TRBJ1-4; D remains ambiguous. CDR1 and CDR2 from the germline V gene are MNHEY and SVGAGI. Deletions cut 0 bases from V and 11 bases from J, with 10 bases between. CDR3 length: 13 amino acids. CDR3 loop: CASSYSGGSKLFF. The CDR3 nucleotides are TGTGCCAGCAGTTACTCGGGAGGCAGCAAACTGTTTTTT.

This clone was observed a few times. The chain combines TRBV28 with TRBJ1-6, with D maybe TRBD1 (6 bases). V was trimmed by 8 bases and J by 0 bases, leaving 8 bases between them. This CDR3 contains 14 residues. The V gene's germline CDR1 is MDHEN and CDR2 SYDVKM. Here the CDR3 reads CASADSSYNSPLHF. CDR3 in DNA: TGTGCCAGCGCGGACAGCTCCTATAATTCACCCCTCCACTTT.

The chain recombines TRBV7-2 with TRBJ1-5; 7 bases are a match to TRBD1. This CDR3 is built from 13 residues. Losses at the gene ends were 4 bases for V and 5 bases for J; bases not matched to a gene: 2. CDR1 and CDR2 from the germline V gene are SGHTA and FQGNSA. The CDR3 sequence: CASSSRGDQPQHF. In DNA form, the CDR3 reads TGTGCCAGCAGCTCCAGGGGGGATCAGCCCCAGCATTTT.

The chain joins TRBV7-6 to TRBJ2-3; D is possibly TRBD2 (7 bases). V was cut by 6 bases and J by 1 base, with 17 bases left in between. This CDR3 contains 16 residues. Germline values: CDR1 SGHVS, CDR2 FNYEAQ. CDR3 sequence reads: CASSSLEGGGTDTQYF. The DNA for the CDR3 is TGTGCCAGCAGTTCCCTTGAGGGGGGGGGCACAGATACGCAGTATTTT.

This chain links TRBV6-1 with TRBJ2-7; TRBD1 matches 9 bases. The CDR3 is made up of 14 amino acids. Germline-derived CDR1 and CDR2 are MNHNS and SASEGT. V gave up 4 bases and J gave up 3 bases; unmatched junction bases: 4. In nucleotides, the CDR3 is TGTGCCAGCAGTGGACCGGGACAGGGCTACGAGCAGTACTTC. Its protein product is CASSGPGQGYEQYF.

The genes are TRBV7-9 and TRBJ1-2; 7 bases line up with TRBD1. The CDR3 spans 15 residues. After removal of 7 bases from V and 8 bases from J, the junction contained 16 bases not matched to a gene. The germline V gene encodes CDR1 SEHNR and CDR2 FQNEAQ (reference sequence). This CDR3 reads CASTPQDRPDWGYTF. Written as DNA, the CDR3 is TGTGCCAGCACCCCACAGGACAGGCCTGATTGGGGCTACACCTTC.

This clone has more than one count but fewer than ten. The CDR3 nucleotides are TGTGCCAGCAGTACGACAGTCGCCATGAACACTGAAGCTTTCTTT. Protein: CASSTTVAMNTEAFF. The chain links TRBV5-5 to TRBJ1-1, with D possibly being TRBD1 (5 bases). V lost 5 bases and J 0 bases, leaving 14 bases between the germline ends. This CDR3 contains 15 residues. Germline V gene lookup returns CDR1 SGHKS and CDR2 YYEKEE (reference sequence).

The genes are TRBV29-1 and TRBJ1-3; D possibly corresponds to TRBD1 (5 bases). V lost 7 bases and J 0 bases, leaving 16 bases between the germline ends. Germline-derived CDR1 and CDR2 are SQVTM and ANQGSEA. The CDR3 spans 15 residues. The CDR3 nucleotides are TGCAGCGCCCACGGAGTTGGGGCCTCTGGAAACACCATATATTTT. It translates to CSAHGVGASGNTIYF. Full variable domain (remainder filled in from reference TRBV29-1 and TRBJ1-3): SAVISQKPSRDICQRGTSLTIQCQVDSQVTMMFWYRQQPGQSLTLIATANQGSEATYESGFVIDKFPISRPNLTFSTLTVSNMSPEDSSIYLCSAHGVGASGNTIYFGEGSWLTVV.

A few counts support this clone. The chain is built from TRBV4-1 and TRBJ2-7, with 12 bases matching TRBD2. Germline CDR1 and CDR2: MGHRA and YSYEKL. The CDR3 is 15 amino acids. V lost 0 bases to trimming and J lost 4 bases; unmatched junction nucleotides: 1. CDR3 loop: CASSQEGLAGYEQYF. Here the CDR3 DNA reads TGCGCCAGCAGCCAAGAAGGACTAGCGGGGTACGAGCAGTACTTC.

The CDR3 spells CASSQPSGRTEAFF. As DNA, the CDR3 is TGTGCCAGCAGCCAACCTTCAGGGCGGACTGAAGCTTTCTTT. The chain joins TRBV4-2 to TRBJ1-1; D might be TRBD1 (5 bases). The length of the CDR3 is 14 residues. Trimming stripped 2 bases from V and 5 bases from J, with 12 bases between. Germline CDR1 and CDR2: LGHNA and YNFKEQ.

V gene TRBV6-5 combines with J gene TRBJ1-4, with D unclear. The CDR3 has 11 residues. The V gene lost 6 bases and the J gene lost 6 bases, with 5 bases spanning the gap. CDR1 and CDR2 (germline): MNHEY, SVGAGI. Here the CDR3 reads CASREYEKLFF. For the CDR3, the DNA is TGTGCCAGCAGAGAGTATGAAAAACTGTTTTTT.

The chain recombines TRBV6-6 with TRBJ2-2; the D gene is possibly TRBD2 (5 bases). V gave up 6 bases and J gave up 0 bases, with 11 bases separating them. In germline, CDR1 is MNHNY, CDR2 SVGAGI (reference sequence). The CDR3 contains 15 residues. Written as DNA, the CDR3 is TGTGCCAGCAGCCCCCCGGACTCGAACACCGGGGAGCTGTTTTTT. This translates into CASSPPDSNTGELFF.

This clone has just one count. V gene TRBV2 combines with J gene TRBJ2-7; TRBD2 might be the D (6 bases). Looked up from germline, CDR1 is SNHLY and CDR2 is FYNNEI. The CDR3 has 11 amino acids. Deletions cut 10 bases from V and 4 bases from J, with 11 bases between. This CDR3 reads CATDRGYEQYF. In nucleotides, the CDR3 is TGTGCCACCGATCGGGGGTACGAGCAGTACTTC.

The table lists this clone with a few counts. The V gene is TRBV5-1, the J gene TRBJ1-4, with 7 bases aligning to TRBD1. The CDR3 has 15 residues. The trim removed 0 bases at V and 5 bases at J, leaving 4 bases unmatched. CDR1 is SGHRS, CDR2 YFSETQ, per germline. CDR3 region: CASSLGRGQNEKLFF. The CDR3 DNA reads as TGCGCCAGCAGCTTGGGAAGGGGGCAAAATGAAAAACTGTTTTTT.

There are a few counts of this clone. The V call is TRBV2, the J call TRBJ1-4; a weak D match, TRBD1 (5 bases). CDR3 length: 14 amino acids. The ends were cut back, 2 bases at V and 2 bases at J, with 6 bases in the middle. Germline CDR1 and CDR2: SNHLY and FYNNEI. CDR3: CASSEQGTNEKLFF. The CDR3 DNA follows: TGTGCCAGCAGTGAACAGGGTACTAATGAAAAACTGTTTTTT.

The chain uses TRBV30 and TRBJ1-2; D gene uncertain. The CDR3 is made up of 11 amino acids. From germline, CDR1 is GTSNPN and CDR2 SVGIG (reference sequence). Trimming shortened V by 3 bases and J by 11 bases, and 13 bases separated the two germline ends. In nucleotides, the CDR3 is TGTGCCTGGAGCTACCTCCTCCTGTACACCTTC. Its translation: CAWSYLLLYTF.